These T cell receptor beta chains were read from a single sample in a study of blood T cell repertoires in COVID-19. The protocol was immunoSEQ multiplex PCR, while the TCRdb copy is restricted to in-frame clones and leaves out a portion. Here the sample spans 35,000 to 45,000 clones, about 88% being singletons. The sequenced sample was peripheral blood. The receptor set was obtained from a man between 65 and 79 years old with acute or convalescent COVID-19. Both conserved end residues are part of each CDR3. Each record gives: D gene, V gene, clone size, CDR3 length, J gene, CDR3 DNA, CDR3 protein. The D gene is left open where the match is weak. Only part of the rows carry a size: once, few, many, or a class if the clone is expanded.

D: TRBD1; V: TRBV7-3; size: -; length: 15; J: TRBJ1-5; DNA: TGTGCCAGCAGCCCGGGACAGGGGGACAATCAGCCCCAGCATTTT; CDR3: CASSPGQGDNQPQHF
D: TRBD1; V: TRBV18; size: -; length: 13; J: TRBJ2-7; DNA: TGTGCCAGCTCACCACGGGACAGGGGTGAGCAGTACTTC; CDR3: CASSPRDRGEQYF
D: -; V: TRBV7-2; size: -; length: 11; J: TRBJ2-3; DNA: TGTGCCAGCAGCGCGGGACAGAACCGGTATTTT; CDR3: CASSAGQNRYF
D: -; V: TRBV19; size: -; length: 13; J: TRBJ2-4; DNA: TGTGCCAGTAAAAACAGAGCCAAAAACATTCAGTACTTC; CDR3: CASKNRAKNIQYF
D: -; V: TRBV5-1; size: -; length: 14; J: TRBJ2-2; DNA: TGCGCCAGCAGCTCCACTAGCTTCTCCGGGGAGCTGTTTTTT; CDR3: CASSSTSFSGELFF
D: TRBD2; V: TRBV24-1; size: -; length: 18; J: TRBJ2-3; DNA: TGTGCCACCAGTGGGGCGGGAGGGCCCTTTAAATCCACAGATACGCAGTATTTT; CDR3: CATSGAGGPFKSTDTQYF
D: -; V: TRBV6-5; size: -; length: 12; J: TRBJ2-7; DNA: TGTGCCAGCTGGGACTGGTTCTACGAGCAGTACTTC; CDR3: CASWDWFYEQYF
D: TRBD1; V: TRBV2; size: -; length: 15; J: TRBJ1-5; DNA: TGTGCCAGCAGGGACGGGACAGGGGGTTATCAGCCCCAGCATTTT; CDR3: CASRDGTGGYQPQHF
D: TRBD2; V: TRBV11-2; size: -; length: 12; J: TRBJ2-1; DNA: TGTGCCAGCAGCTCTGGGGGACTAGAACAGTTCTTC; CDR3: CASSSGGLEQFF
D: TRBD1; V: TRBV2; size: few; length: 16; J: TRBJ2-7; DNA: TGTGCCAGCAGTATCCCACCCGGGACAGGGTCCTACGAGCAGTACTTC; CDR3: CASSIPPGTGSYEQYF
D: TRBD1; V: TRBV5-1; size: once; length: 15; J: TRBJ1-4; DNA: TGCGCCAGCAGCTCCGGACAGGGTACGGGGGAAAAACTGTTTTTT; CDR3: CASSSGQGTGEKLFF
D: -; V: TRBV10-1; size: -; length: 10; J: TRBJ2-2; DNA: TGCGCCAGCCTCTCTCGGGAGCTGTTTTTT; CDR3: CASLSRELFF
D: TRBD2; V: TRBV18; size: -; length: 18; J: TRBJ2-1; DNA: TGTGCCAGCTCACCACCGGTATCGGGACTAGTTTTCTACAATGAGCAGTTCTTC; CDR3: CASSPPVSGLVFYNEQFF
D: -; V: TRBV28; size: -; length: 13; J: TRBJ1-6; DNA: TGTGCCAGCAAGCAGGGTAATAATTCACCCCTCCACTTT; CDR3: CASKQGNNSPLHF
D: TRBD1; V: TRBV18; size: -; length: 15; J: TRBJ1-2; DNA: TGTGCCAGCTCACCAAGACAGGGGGGAACGGATGGCTACACCTTC; CDR3: CASSPRQGGTDGYTF
D: -; V: TRBV3-1/TRBV3-2; size: -; length: 15; J: TRBJ2-3; DNA: TGTGCCAGCAGCCCACTGGCGGGAAGCACAGATACGCAGTATTTT; CDR3: CASSPLAGSTDTQYF
D: -; V: TRBV6-5; size: -; length: 16; J: TRBJ2-6; DNA: TGTGCCAGCAGTTACACAACAGACTCTGGGGCCAACGTCCTGACTTTC; CDR3: CASSYTTDSGANVLTF
D: TRBD2; V: TRBV5-1; size: -; length: 14; J: TRBJ2-3; DNA: TGCGCCAGCAGCTTAGCGGGAGGAACAGATACGCAGTATTTT; CDR3: CASSLAGGTDTQYF
D: -; V: TRBV7-3; size: -; length: 15; J: TRBJ2-2; DNA: TGTGCCAGCAGCCTTCTCGGGGCGAACACCGGGGAGCTGTTTTTT; CDR3: CASSLLGANTGELFF
D: TRBD1; V: TRBV5-1; size: -; length: 15; J: TRBJ2-7; DNA: TGCGCCAGCAGCTCAGGGACAGCAACCAGCTACGAGCAGTACTTC; CDR3: CASSSGTATSYEQYF
D: TRBD1; V: TRBV6-5; size: once; length: 12; J: TRBJ1-1; DNA: TGTGCCAGCTCGTCAGGGGGGAAGTATGCTTTCTTT; CDR3: CASSSGGKYAFF
D: -; V: TRBV7-9; size: -; length: 15; J: TRBJ2-7; DNA: TGTGCCAGCAGCACAGGGTTTGAACCCACCTACGAGCAGTACTTC; CDR3: CASSTGFEPTYEQYF
D: TRBD1; V: TRBV7-2; size: -; length: 16; J: TRBJ1-5; DNA: TGTGCCAGCAGCTTAACTAGGACAGGGAGTGCTCAGCCCCAGCATTTT; CDR3: CASSLTRTGSAQPQHF
D: TRBD2; V: TRBV5-1; size: -; length: 19; J: TRBJ2-3; DNA: TGCGCCAGCAGCCCTCTGTTGACAGGGGTTAGCGGGAGGGCAGATACGCAGTATTTT; CDR3: CASSPLLTGVSGRADTQYF
D: -; V: TRBV24-1; size: -; length: 14; J: TRBJ2-1; DNA: TGTGCCACCAGTGATTTGCGGGGGAACAATGAGCAGTTCTTC; CDR3: CATSDLRGNNEQFF
D: -; V: TRBV3-1/TRBV3-2; size: -; length: 14; J: TRBJ2-3; DNA: TGTGCCAGCAGCCCACCGGGGTTACAAGATACGCAGTATTTT; CDR3: CASSPPGLQDTQYF
D: TRBD1; V: TRBV19; size: -; length: 15; J: TRBJ1-2; DNA: TGTGCCAGTAGTATAGATGAGGGGACAGGGCGGCGGAGGACCTTC; CDR3: CASSIDEGTGRRRTF
D: TRBD2; V: TRBV5-1; size: -; length: 15; J: TRBJ2-3; DNA: TGCGCCAGCAGCTTTAGCGGGAGGGCAACAGATACGCAGTATTTT; CDR3: CASSFSGRATDTQYF
D: TRBD1; V: TRBV7-2; size: -; length: 13; J: TRBJ1-5; DNA: TGTGCCAGCAGTCCGGACAGGGAAAGGCCCCAGCATTTT; CDR3: CASSPDRERPQHF
D: TRBD1; V: TRBV18; size: -; length: 21; J: TRBJ2-6; DNA: TGTGCCAGCTCACCTGACTACGGTGGGCAGGGGGTGATCTCTGGGGCCAACGTCCTGACTTTC; CDR3: CASSPDYGGQGVISGANVLTF
D: -; V: TRBV19; size: -; length: 13; J: TRBJ1-5; DNA: TGTGCCAGTAGGCTACAGGTGGGTCAGCCCCAGCATTTT; CDR3: CASRLQVGQPQHF
D: TRBD2; V: TRBV9; size: -; length: 16; J: TRBJ2-1; DNA: TGTGCCAGCAGCGTAGGACTAGCGGGAGGGTCCAATGAGCAGTTCTTC; CDR3: CASSVGLAGGSNEQFF
D: -; V: TRBV20-1; size: -; length: 14; J: TRBJ1-1; DNA: TGCAGTGCTAGTGGTGGCATCTCGAACACTGAAGCTTTCTTT; CDR3: CSASGGISNTEAFF
D: -; V: TRBV7-8; size: -; length: 13; J: TRBJ2-1; DNA: TGTGCCAGCAGAGTAGGGGGATACAATGAGCAGTTCTTC; CDR3: CASRVGGYNEQFF
D: -; V: TRBV7-2; size: -; length: 17; J: TRBJ2-1; DNA: TGTGCCAGCAGCTTAGGAGGGGGTTTCCCCGAGCTAGGTGAGCAGTTCTTC; CDR3: CASSLGGGFPELGEQFF
D: TRBD1; V: TRBV2; size: -; length: 15; J: TRBJ2-1; DNA: TGTGCCAGCACTAAGGACAGGGGGCATGCGGATGAGCAGTTCTTC; CDR3: CASTKDRGHADEQFF
D: -; V: TRBV7-2; size: -; length: 17; J: TRBJ2-7; DNA: TGTGCCAGCAGCCTCTACTTTGCTAGGTTCGGTTCCTACGAGCAGTACTTC; CDR3: CASSLYFARFGSYEQYF
D: TRBD1; V: TRBV4-1; size: once; length: 15; J: TRBJ2-7; DNA: TGCGCCAGCAGCCAAACAGGGGCCCCTGGGTACGAGCAGTACTTC; CDR3: CASSQTGAPGYEQYF
D: -; V: TRBV6-1; size: -; length: 14; J: TRBJ2-2; DNA: TGTGCCAGCAGTGAGAATAGGGGCACCGGGGAGCTGTTTTTT; CDR3: CASSENRGTGELFF
D: TRBD2; V: TRBV29-1; size: -; length: 16; J: TRBJ2-7; DNA: TGCAGCGTTTTTACTAATCCGGGGGGGACGGACTACGAGCAGTACTTC; CDR3: CSVFTNPGGTDYEQYF
D: -; V: TRBV7-2; size: -; length: 13; J: TRBJ1-2; DNA: TGTGCCAGCAACCGGGACACGAACTATGGCTACACCTTC; CDR3: CASNRDTNYGYTF
D: -; V: TRBV10-3; size: -; length: 15; J: TRBJ2-7; DNA: TGTGCCATCAGTGAGTCGCTAATTAGCTCCTACGAGCAGTACTTC; CDR3: CAISESLISSYEQYF
D: TRBD1; V: TRBV7-2; size: -; length: 18; J: TRBJ1-1; DNA: TGTGCCAGCAGCTCCTCCTGGACAGGGGCCACACAGGGCACTGAAGCTTTCTTT; CDR3: CASSSSWTGATQGTEAFF
D: TRBD1; V: TRBV6-5; size: -; length: 14; J: TRBJ1-6; DNA: TGTGCCAGCAGTTTGACAGGGTTCCGCTCACCCCTCCACTTT; CDR3: CASSLTGFRSPLHF
D: TRBD1; V: TRBV5-4; size: -; length: 15; J: TRBJ1-2; DNA: TGTGCCAGCAGCACTACAGGGGGCCTCAACTATGGCTACACCTTC; CDR3: CASSTTGGLNYGYTF
D: TRBD2; V: TRBV3-1/TRBV3-2; size: -; length: 14; J: TRBJ2-1; DNA: TGTGCCAGCAGCCCGCTAGACTGGGGGGGTGAGCAGTTCTTC; CDR3: CASSPLDWGGEQFF
D: TRBD2; V: TRBV27; size: -; length: 12; J: TRBJ2-1; DNA: TGTGCCAGCAGTTTCCGCGGGAGGCCAGAGTTCTTC; CDR3: CASSFRGRPEFF
D: TRBD1; V: TRBV28; size: -; length: 14; J: TRBJ1-5; DNA: TGTGCCAGCAGTTTACAGGGGGGCAATCAGCCCCAGCATTTT; CDR3: CASSLQGGNQPQHF
D: -; V: TRBV19; size: few; length: 14; J: TRBJ1-2; DNA: TGTGCCAGTAGTATAGAGGCAGGTGCCTATGGCTACACCTTC; CDR3: CASSIEAGAYGYTF
D: -; V: TRBV10-1; size: -; length: 13; J: TRBJ2-3; DNA: TGCGCCAGCAGTGAGAGCGGGACAGATACGCAGTATTTT; CDR3: CASSESGTDTQYF
D: TRBD1; V: TRBV7-2; size: -; length: 16; J: TRBJ2-1; DNA: TGTGCCAGCAGCTTGGCCGGGACAGGGGGTTACAATGAGCAGTTCTTC; CDR3: CASSLAGTGGYNEQFF
D: -; V: TRBV24-1; size: -; length: 15; J: TRBJ2-1; DNA: TGTGCCACCAGTGTACAGGGCAGGGAAGGGAATGAGCAGTTCTTC; CDR3: CATSVQGREGNEQFF
D: TRBD1; V: TRBV2; size: -; length: 8; J: TRBJ2-4; DNA: TGTGCCAGCGGGGACAGCTACTTC; CDR3: CASGDSYF
D: -; V: TRBV5-6; size: few; length: 14; J: TRBJ2-7; DNA: TGTGCCAGCAGCTTGGGTGGCGGAACCTACGAGCAGTACTTC; CDR3: CASSLGGGTYEQYF
D: TRBD2; V: TRBV4-3; size: -; length: 18; J: TRBJ2-3; DNA: TGCGCCAGCAGCCAAGAGGGATGGAGCGGGAGCCGGGGAGATACGCAGTATTTT; CDR3: CASSQEGWSGSRGDTQYF
D: TRBD1; V: TRBV18; size: -; length: 15; J: TRBJ2-5; DNA: TGTGCCAGCTCACCTGAGACAGGGGGACGGGAGACCCAGTACTTC; CDR3: CASSPETGGRETQYF
D: -; V: TRBV25-1; size: -; length: 14; J: TRBJ1-4; DNA: TGTGCCAGCAGCGCCACAGCAACTAATGAAAAACTGTTTTTT; CDR3: CASSATATNEKLFF
D: TRBD1; V: TRBV9; size: -; length: 14; J: TRBJ1-1; DNA: TGTGCCAGCAGCCCTCAGGGGGCTGGCCGTGAAGCTTTCTTT; CDR3: CASSPQGAGREAFF
D: -; V: TRBV7-2; size: -; length: 16; J: TRBJ2-3; DNA: TGTGCCAGCAGCTTAGGAGGTGGGCGGGGCACAGATACGCAGTATTTT; CDR3: CASSLGGGRGTDTQYF
D: TRBD1; V: TRBV18; size: -; length: 14; J: TRBJ2-3; DNA: TGTGCCAGCTCACCACGTACAGGGGTTGATACGCAGTATTTT; CDR3: CASSPRTGVDTQYF